This is a list of T cell receptor beta chains from one sample in a study of blood T cell repertoires in COVID-19. Sequenced by immunoSEQ multiplex PCR; TCRdb stores in-frame clones only, minus some. This table has around 130,000 clones, more than 70% appearing once. Sequenced: peripheral blood. The receptors were sampled from a man in his 60s with acute or convalescent COVID-19. CDR3s include the opening cysteine and the closing phenylalanine or tryptophan. A D gene is named only where the DNA matches it firmly. Size is omitted from some rows. Given values are once, few, many or a class for expanded clones.

>TRBV7-2|TRBD2|TRBJ2-4|-
TGTGCCAGCAGCTTAGATCGGGGAGGGTCGAGCATTCAGTACTTC
CASSLDRGGSSIQYF
>TRBV4-3|-|TRBJ1-1|-
TGCGCCAGCAGCCCCAGTCTTATGAACACTGAAGCTTTCTTT
CASSPSLMNTEAFF
>TRBV6-2/TRBV6-3|-|TRBJ2-7|-
TGTGCCAGCAGTTTCGACAACTCCTACGCTTTTAGCGAGCAGTACTTC
CASSFDNSYAFSEQYF
>TRBV7-8|TRBD1|TRBJ2-7|-
TGTGCCAGCAGCTTGTGGGACAGCCCCCCCCTGAACGAGCAGTACTTC
CASSLWDSPPLNEQYF
>TRBV6-5|-|TRBJ2-7|-
TGTGCCAGCAGTTACGGGAGAGCCCGGACCTCCTACGAGCAGTACTTC
CASSYGRARTSYEQYF
>TRBV5-6|-|TRBJ2-7|few
TGTGCCAGCAGCTTGTTAAACTCCTACGAGCAGTACTTC
CASSLLNSYEQYF
>TRBV11-2|TRBD1|TRBJ2-7|-
TGTGCCAGCAGCCTACCGGGACAGGGCTCCTACGAGCAGTACTTC
CASSLPGQGSYEQYF
>TRBV7-2|-|TRBJ2-1|-
TGTGCCAGCAGCTTAGCCGGAGGCGCCTACAATGAGCAGTTCTTC
CASSLAGGAYNEQFF
>TRBV5-6|TRBD1|TRBJ2-5|-
TGTGCCAGCAGTGGCCTCGGACAGGGGGACCAAGAGACCCAGTACTTC
CASSGLGQGDQETQYF
>TRBV28|TRBD2|TRBJ2-7|-
TGTGCCAGCAGTTCCGGGACTAGGAACGACGGGCAGTACTTC
CASSSGTRNDGQYF
>TRBV7-9|-|TRBJ2-2|once
TGTGCCAGCAGCTTAGTCCTGAACACCGGGGAGCTGTTTTTT
CASSLVLNTGELFF
>TRBV27|TRBD2|TRBJ2-1|-
TGTGCCAGCAGTTTGCGGACTAGCGGGAGGATCAACAATGAGCAGTTCTTC
CASSLRTSGRINNEQFF
>TRBV29-1|TRBD1|TRBJ1-4|few
TGCAGCGCGACGACAGGGAATCGCGAAAAACTGTTTTTT
CSATTGNREKLFF
>TRBV28|TRBD1|TRBJ2-1|-
TGTGCCAGCAGTTCCCCCGGACAGGGGGAAGGGAATGAGCAGTTCTTC
CASSSPGQGEGNEQFF
>TRBV10-3|TRBD2|TRBJ2-1|-
TGTGCCACGGAGACAAGCGGGAGGGGGGACAATGAGCAGTTCTTC
CATETSGRGDNEQFF
>TRBV6-6|-|TRBJ2-3|-
TGTGCCAGCGGTGGGGGCGCGATATCAGATACGCAGTATTTT
CASGGGAISDTQYF
>TRBV5-1|-|TRBJ2-3|-
TGCGCCAGCGAGGGCGCCGGCACAGATACGCAGTATTTT
CASEGAGTDTQYF
>TRBV6-5|TRBD1|TRBJ1-6|few
TGTGCCAGCACGGACAGGGAATCCTATAATTCACCCCTCCACTTT
CASTDRESYNSPLHF
>TRBV30|-|TRBJ2-6|-
TGTGCCTGGAGTGTTAATGGGGCCAACGTCCTGACTTTC
CAWSVNGANVLTF
>TRBV9|TRBD1|TRBJ2-7|-
TGTGCCAGCAGCGTAGGACAGGGAACCCACGAGCAGTACTTC
CASSVGQGTHEQYF
>TRBV5-5|TRBD2|TRBJ2-3|-
TGTGCCAGCAGCTTGGTGGCGGGAGCGGCAGATACGCAGTATTTT
CASSLVAGAADTQYF
>TRBV29-1|-|TRBJ2-1|-
TGCAGCGTCCTAATACTAGGCGATGAGCAGTTCTTC
CSVLILGDEQFF
>TRBV6-5|-|TRBJ1-1|-
TGTGCCAGCTTCAGGCGGGCTGTGAACACTGAAGCTTTCTTT
CASFRRAVNTEAFF
>TRBV27|-|TRBJ2-7|-
TGTGCCAGCAGTCCCCGTAGTTCTTACGAGCAGTACTTC
CASSPRSSYEQYF
>TRBV12-1|-|TRBJ2-4|-
TGTGCCGTACAGGGGATAGCCAAAAACATTCAGTACTTC
CAVQGIAKNIQYF
>TRBV7-2|TRBD1|TRBJ2-3|-
TGTGCCAGCAGCCAGGACAGGGGGCGCGTCGATACGCAGTATTTT
CASSQDRGRVDTQYF
>TRBV5-1|-|TRBJ2-1|-
TGCGCCAGCAGCTTCGCGGTCTACAATGAGCAGTTCTTC
CASSFAVYNEQFF
>TRBV28|-|TRBJ1-2|medium-sized
TGTGCCAGCAGGATTGGACTGAACAGTTACTATGGCTACACCTTC
CASRIGLNSYYGYTF
>TRBV2|-|TRBJ2-7|-
TGTGCCACCGAGAGACAGGGGAGGGACGAGCAGTACTTC
CATERQGRDEQYF
>TRBV20-1|-|TRBJ2-3|-
TGCAGTGCGAGCATTCCGGATACGCAGTATTTT
CSASIPDTQYF
>TRBV7-2|TRBD1|TRBJ2-5|-
TGTGCCAGCAGCGACAGACAGGGCAGGACCCAGTACTTC
CASSDRQGRTQYF
>TRBV3-1/TRBV3-2|-|TRBJ2-3|-
TGTGCCAGCAGCCAACGAACGGGATTAAACACAGATACGCAGTATTTT
CASSQRTGLNTDTQYF
>TRBV11-1|-|TRBJ2-7|once
TGTGCCAGCAGCCCCCACAGGGCGCTAACTACGAGCGAGCAGTACTTC
CASSPHRALTTSEQYF
>TRBV4-1|-|TRBJ1-1|-
TGCGCCAGCAGCTACGTGGCTGGCACTGAAGCTTTCTTT
CASSYVAGTEAFF
>TRBV7-9|-|TRBJ2-1|-
TGTGCCAGCAGCTCGCAGGGGAACGAGCAGTTCTTC
CASSSQGNEQFF
>TRBV19|-|TRBJ2-5|few
TGTGCCAGTAGTATCAGGGGAGAGACCCAGTACTTC
CASSIRGETQYF
>TRBV5-4|-|TRBJ2-2|once
TGTGCCAGCAGCCCCTACGGGGTAGCGAACACCGGGGAGCTGTTTTTT
CASSPYGVANTGELFF
>TRBV5-4|TRBD2|TRBJ2-5|-
TGTGCCAGCAGCTTGGGGCTAGCGGGTCCGGAATACTTC
CASSLGLAGPEYF
>TRBV7-2|TRBD1|TRBJ1-5|-
TGTGCCAGCAGCTTAGGGGACAGGGGGGATCAGCCCCAGCATTTT
CASSLGDRGDQPQHF
>TRBV11-2|TRBD2|TRBJ2-1|-
TGTGCCAGCAGCTTGGCTAGCGGGCGCCTTAAACTTAATGAGCAGTTCTTC
CASSLASGRLKLNEQFF
>TRBV5-1|TRBD1|TRBJ1-5|-
TGCGCCAGCAGCTTGGGACAGGGGTCGAATCAGCCCCAGCATTTT
CASSLGQGSNQPQHF
>TRBV19|-|TRBJ1-1|-
TGTGCCAGTAGTATAGAGGGGGGGATGGCGAACACTGAAGCTTTCTTT
CASSIEGGMANTEAFF
>TRBV15|-|TRBJ1-5|-
TGTGCCACCAGCCGACAGTACCAAAATCAGCCCCAGCATTTT
CATSRQYQNQPQHF
>TRBV5-5|-|TRBJ2-2|-
TGTGCCAGCAGCTTACTAGATGATACCGGGGAGCTGTTTTTT
CASSLLDDTGELFF
>TRBV27|TRBD1|TRBJ2-1|-
TGTGCCAGCAGGGGACAGGGGCGGAATGAGCAGTTCTTC
CASRGQGRNEQFF
>TRBV6-1|-|TRBJ1-5|-
TGTGCCAGCAGTGAACAGGTTAATCAGCCCCAGCATTTT
CASSEQVNQPQHF
>TRBV2|-|TRBJ2-2|few
TGTGCCAGCTCGACAGGAAGAACCGGGGAGCTGTTTTTT
CASSTGRTGELFF
>TRBV7-2|-|TRBJ1-6|-
TGTGCCAGCAGCTTGGGCCTCGGTTCCGCACCCCTCCACTTT
CASSLGLGSAPLHF
>TRBV28|-|TRBJ1-3|-
TGTGCCAGCAGTTTCCGATATGCCGCGGGGGGGGACGGAAACACCATATATTTT
CASSFRYAAGGDGNTIYF
>TRBV2|-|TRBJ1-2|-
TGTGCCAGCAACCCCCAATCGGTACTAGGGTATGGCTACACCTTC
CASNPQSVLGYGYTF
>TRBV7-6|-|TRBJ2-7|-
TGTGCCAGCAGCTACGGTGTCGAGCAGTACTTC
CASSYGVEQYF
>TRBV2|-|TRBJ1-5|-
TGTGCCAGCAGTGAAGACAGGCACCTCATCAATCAGCCCCAGCATTTT
CASSEDRHLINQPQHF
>TRBV5-4|-|TRBJ2-6|once
TGTGCCAGCATGAGAGGAGGGGGGGTATCTGGGGCCAACGTCCTGACTTTC
CASMRGGGVSGANVLTF
>TRBV18|TRBD2|TRBJ2-7|once
TGTGCCAGCTCACCACTAACTAGCGGGTCCTACGAGCAGTACTTC
CASSPLTSGSYEQYF
>TRBV29-1|-|TRBJ2-7|-
TGCAGCGTTGAAATTGAGGCTCCCTACGAGCAGTACTTC
CSVEIEAPYEQYF
>TRBV9|TRBD2|TRBJ2-2|-
TGTGCCAGCACCCGGGGGGGGACAACCTTCACCGGGGAGCTGTTTTTT
CASTRGGTTFTGELFF
>TRBV9|-|TRBJ1-2|-
TGTGCCAGCAGCGTAGGGGGGCAGGGGTGGTATGGCTACACCTTC
CASSVGGQGWYGYTF